This T cell receptor (beta chain) originates from a study of cytomegalovirus exposure and HLA in healthy donors. Germline-derived CDR1 and CDR2 are MGHDK and SYGVNS. This CDR3 has 14 amino acids. Trimming removed 7 bases at V and 2 bases at J, with 14 bases between. Use of 60 Vbeta and 13 Jbeta primers characterized the PCR. The table came from immunoSEQ multiplex PCR; TCRdb's copy has only in-frame clones and leaves some out. The sample shows 150,000 to 180,000 clones, roughly 79% of them seen only once. The sample consisted of PBMCs. This chain links TRBV25-1 with TRBJ1-1, with D possibly being TRBD1 (5 bases). This TCR was recovered from a young man in good health and CMV-seronegative. The CDR3 here is CASTRTFPNTEAFF. For the CDR3, the DNA is TGTGCCAGCACCCGGACATTTCCTAACACTGAAGCTTTCTTT.